The 26 T cell receptor beta chains below all came from one sample that was sequenced in a study of T cell changes during pregnancy in multiple sclerosis. Method: immunoSEQ multiplex PCR; TCRdb's copy keeps in-frame clones and lacks some. The table includes under 70,000 clones, 90% to 95% detected once. The specimen was peripheral blood, collected in the third trimester of pregnancy. These receptors came from a female donor in good health, enrolled as a control in a pregnancy study.

The chain has TRBV11-3 and TRBJ2-7, with D uncertain. V was clipped by 4 bases and J by 1 base, with 5 bases between them. CDR1 is SGHNT and CDR2 is YENEEA in the germline V gene. This CDR3 comprises 12 residues. The CDR3 reads CASSSSSYEQYF. CDR3 DNA sequence: TGTGCCAGCAGCTCCTCTTCCTACGAGCAGTACTTC.

V is TRBV7-9 and J is TRBJ2-7; TRBD2 matches 10 bases. CDR3 length: 16 residues. CDR1 SEHNR and CDR2 FQNEAQ come from the germline V gene (reference sequence). V was clipped by 4 bases and J by 3 bases; unmatched bases: 9. The CDR3, as DNA: TGTGCCAGCAGCTCATACTCTAGCGGGAGTAACTACGAGCAGTACTTC. Protein product: CASSSYSSGSNYEQYF.

The chain has TRBV27 and TRBJ2-7; maybe TRBD2 (5 bases). CDR1 is MNHEY and CDR2 is SMNVEV in the germline V gene (reference sequence). Between the trimmed V and J ends, which lost 5 bases and 2 bases, there was a span of 13 bases. This CDR3 has 14 residues. As DNA, the CDR3 is TGTGCCAGCAGTACCTGGACTGCTACCTACGAGCAGTACTTC. Its protein is CASSTWTATYEQYF.

The rearrangement links TRBV6-6 to TRBJ1-5; 9 bases agree with TRBD1. The germline CDR1 and CDR2 sequences are MNHNY and SVGAGI (reference sequence). This CDR3 has 15 residues. Trimming removed 2 bases from V and 9 bases from J; junction bases left unmatched: 8. This CDR3 is CASSYGDRAPRPQHF. Here the CDR3 DNA reads TGTGCCAGCAGTTACGGGGACAGGGCGCCTCGGCCCCAGCATTTT.

CDR3 loop: CASSQSIQGPFGYTF. The CDR3 DNA is TGTGCCAGCAGCCAATCGATCCAGGGTCCCTTCGGCTACACCTTC. The J gene is TRBJ1-2, the V gene TRBV16; maybe TRBD1 (5 bases). CDR3 length: 15 residues. V lost 0 bases, J lost 8 bases, and 16 bases lay in between. In germline, CDR1 is KGHSY, CDR2 FQNENV.

The chain couples TRBV19 to TRBJ2-7; no clear D. Trimming removed 5 bases from V and 3 bases from J, with 14 bases in between. The CDR3 runs to 14 residues. Germline CDR1 and CDR2: LNHDA and SQIVND (reference sequence). The CDR3 sequence is CASSPRGGIYEQYF. CDR3 sequence (DNA): TGTGCCAGTAGTCCGAGAGGTGGAATCTACGAGCAGTACTTC.

The chain is built from TRBV5-4 and TRBJ2-1, with D tentatively TRBD2 (5 bases). CDR3 length equals 15 residues. The V and J ends lost 4 bases and 1 base respectively, with 12 bases between them. Germline V lookup: CDR1 SGHNT, CDR2 YYREEE (reference sequence). The CDR3 nucleotides read TGTGCCAGCAGCCCAGAGGGTTCTTCCTACAATGAGCAGTTCTTC. The encoded protein is CASSPEGSSYNEQFF.

The genes are TRBV10-3 and TRBJ2-2; a possible D gene is TRBD2 (6 bases). Germline V gene lookup returns CDR1 ENHRY and CDR2 SYGVKD. The CDR3 contains 19 residues. Trimming pared 4 bases from V and 0 bases from J, leaving 21 bases between. The DNA of the CDR3 is TGTGCCATCAGTGGGGTCGTGGCGGGGATTCCTTCGAACACCGGGGAGCTGTTTTTT. Its translation: CAISGVVAGIPSNTGELFF.

This chain uses TRBV6-5 with TRBJ1-2, with TRBD1 matching over 7 bases. The CDR3 is 16 amino acids. Trimming removed 4 bases from V and 4 bases from J; junction bases left unmatched: 12. Germline V gene sequence: CDR1 MNHEY, CDR2 SVGAGI. The CDR3 DNA follows: TGTGCCAGCAGTTCTCACGGGGTAGGGGGCGCCTATGGCTACACCTTC. Translation gives CASSSHGVGGAYGYTF.

The V and J genes are TRBV7-6 and TRBJ1-6, with D perhaps TRBD1 (5 bases). The CDR3 extends over 12 amino acids. V lost 5 bases and J lost 14, with 13 bases in between. CDR1 SGHVS and CDR2 FNYEAQ come from the germline V gene. In DNA form, the CDR3 reads TGTGCCAGCAGCCTACCTCAGGGCACCCTCCACTTT. This sequence encodes CASSLPQGTLHF. Full variable domain (missing parts from reference TRBV7-6 and TRBJ1-6): GAGVSQSPRYKVTKRGQDVALRCDPISGHVSLYWYRQALGQGPEFLTYFNYEAQQDKSGLPNDRFSAERPEGSISTLTIQRTEQRDSAMYRCASSLPQGTLHFGNGTRLTVT.

The rearrangement uses TRBV27 and TRBJ2-1; 7 bases map to TRBD1. J gave up 10 bases and V 6 bases, and 3 bases lay outside the gene matches. This CDR3 contains 11 residues. The germline CDR1 and CDR2 sequences are MNHEY and SMNVEV (reference sequence). Here the CDR3 reads CASSQTGEQFF. The CDR3 DNA sequence: TGTGCCAGCAGCCAGACAGGGGAGCAGTTCTTC.

V usage is TRBV23-1 and J usage is TRBJ2-3; D is uncertain. TRBV23-1 is given ORF status, its function remaining uncertain. CDR3 length: 16 amino acids. Trimming cost V 8 bases and J 4 bases, with 22 bases left between them. The DNA for the CDR3 is TGCGCCAGCCGATCTCATATCGGCACCCAGGCAGATACGCAGTATTTT. It is translated as CASRSHIGTQADTQYF.

The chain employs TRBV7-3 and TRBJ1-1; 8 positions agree with TRBD1. The CDR3 runs 13 residues. Unmatched junction bases numbered 2, after V lost 3 bases and J lost 5 bases. Germline CDR1 and CDR2: SGHTA and FQGTGA. CDR3 loop: CASSFDRGTEAFF. DNA of the CDR3: TGTGCCAGCAGCTTTGACAGGGGTACTGAAGCTTTCTTT. Filled out from reference TRBV7-3 and TRBJ1-1, the complete variable domain reads GAGVSQTPSNKVTEKGKYVELRCDPISGHTALYWYRQSLGQGPEFLIYFQGTGAADDSGLPNDRFFAVRPEGSVSTLKIQRTERGDSAVYLCASSFDRGTEAFFGQGTRLTVV.

The chain employs TRBV7-8 and TRBJ2-3; D possibly corresponds to TRBD1 (7 bases). Germline V CDR1 and CDR2: SGHVS, FQNEAQ. This CDR3 spans 15 amino acids. V lost 5 bases to trimming and J lost 5 bases, with 17 bases between them. CDR3 amino acids: CASSKRRGPGDTQYF. CDR3 coding DNA: TGTGCCAGCAGCAAAAGGAGGGGGCCCGGAGATACGCAGTATTTT.

V gene TRBV29-1 combines with J gene TRBJ2-3, with D perhaps TRBD1 (6 bases). The CDR3 totals 13 residues. The V gene's germline CDR1 is SQVTM and CDR2 ANQGSEA. Trimming cost V 4 bases and J 0 bases, with 8 bases left between them. In DNA, the CDR3 is TGCAGCGTTGGGACAGCCAGCACAGATACGCAGTATTTT. Its protein is CSVGTASTDTQYF.

The chain couples TRBV27 to TRBJ1-1; 9 bases match TRBD1. Losses at the gene ends were 5 bases for V and 8 bases for J; bases not matched to a gene: 15. Germline CDR1 MNHEY, CDR2 SMNVEV (reference sequence). This CDR3 is built from 16 residues. As DNA, the CDR3 is TGTGCCAGCAGTGGGAACAGGGGGCAGGGGACGCTCGAAGCTTTCTTT. The encoded protein is CASSGNRGQGTLEAFF.

The chain recombines TRBV2 with TRBJ1-2, with no clear D. Germline values: CDR1 SNHLY, CDR2 FYNNEI. V gave up 5 bases and J gave up 3 bases, with 13 bases separating them. This CDR3 has 14 amino acids. The CDR3 loop reads CASSPRRGDYGYTF. The CDR3 DNA reads TGTGCCAGCAGTCCCAGACGGGGAGACTATGGCTACACCTTC. Supplemented by reference TRBV2 and TRBJ1-2, the full variable domain reads EPEVTQTPSHQVTQMGQEVILRCVPISNHLYFYWYRQILGQKVEFLVSFYNNEISEKSEIFDDQFSVERPDGSNFTLKIRSTKLEDSAMYFCASSPRRGDYGYTFGSGTRLTVV.

This sequence joins TRBV5-1 and TRBJ1-1; weak D call: TRBD1 (5 bases). Germline V CDR1 and CDR2: SGHRS, YFSETQ. Trimming removed 4 bases from V and 3 bases from J, with 16 bases in between. The CDR3 runs to 15 residues. This chain's CDR3 is CASSPGVGSDTEAFF. DNA for the CDR3: TGCGCCAGCAGCCCGGGGGTGGGGTCGGACACTGAAGCTTTCTTT.

CDR3 DNA: TGTGCCAGCAGCCCCGTCGGCGGGGGGGCCCAAGATACGCAGTATTTT. This sequence encodes CASSPVGGGAQDTQYF. The chain is built from TRBV11-2 and TRBJ2-3, with 9 bases aligning to TRBD2. Germline CDR1 is SGHAT and CDR2 is FQNNGV. The V gene end was trimmed by 5 bases and the J gene end by 5 bases; junction bases not matched to a gene: 11. CDR3 length: 16 residues.

Only one count was recorded for this clone. This sequence joins TRBV5-4 and TRBJ2-7; possible D gene TRBD2, 6 bases. Per germline, CDR1 SGHNT and CDR2 YYREEE (reference sequence). Trimming pared 4 bases from V and 2 bases from J, leaving 10 bases between. There are 13 residues in the CDR3. This CDR3 is CASSGGTTYEQYF. Written as DNA, the CDR3 is TGTGCCAGCAGCGGGGGGACGACCTACGAGCAGTACTTC.

A single count supports this clone. Sequence at one end of the junction differs from germline and may be a read error. J is TRBJ2-7 and V is TRBV11-2; D is unclear. There are 12 residues in the CDR3. Germline V gene data show CDR1 as SGHAT and CDR2 as FQNNGV. The CDR3 loop is CASSFDRLEEYF. The CDR3 DNA is TGTGCCAGCAGCTTTGACCGGCTCGAGGAGTACTTC.

The chain joins TRBV28 to TRBJ2-3; possible D gene TRBD2, 5 bases. The germline V and J ends were trimmed by 6 bases and 3 bases, with 13 bases remaining between them. The CDR3 extends over 14 amino acids. Germline V gives CDR1 MDHEN, CDR2 SYDVKM. The CDR3 here is CASRHPGVTDTQYF. The CDR3 DNA reads TGTGCCAGCAGGCACCCCGGGGTGACAGATACGCAGTATTTT.

The chain combines TRBV27 with TRBJ2-5; 7 bases are a match to TRBD1. Germline loops: CDR1 MNHEY, CDR2 SMNVEV (reference sequence). V shed 6 bases, J shed 1 base, and the junction held 8 bases outside the gene matches. The CDR3 has 15 amino acids. The DNA for the CDR3 is TGTGCCAGCAGGAAGCCCGGGACAGTCCAAGAGACCCAGTACTTC. Translating gives CASRKPGTVQETQYF.

The chain carries TRBV6-4 and TRBJ2-2; D gene ambiguous. This CDR3 has 14 residues. Germline assignment: CDR1 MRHNA and CDR2 SNTAGT. Trimming pared 0 bases from V and 6 bases from J, leaving 8 bases between. The CDR3 region is CASSDSSSSGELFF. Written as DNA, the CDR3 is TGTGCCAGCAGTGACTCAAGCTCGTCCGGGGAGCTGTTTTTT.

This sequence joins TRBV7-9 and TRBJ1-1, with no clear D. From germline, CDR1 is SEHNR and CDR2 FQNEAQ (reference sequence). This CDR3 comprises 13 residues. With 5 bases removed from V and 0 bases from J, the gap between germline ends came to 7 bases. This CDR3 reads CASSPPLNTEAFF. CDR3 coding DNA: TGTGCCAGCAGCCCTCCCCTGAACACTGAAGCTTTCTTT.

This sequence joins TRBV6-1 and TRBJ2-1; 7 nucleotides align to TRBD1. Trimming removed 6 bases from V and 1 base from J; junction bases left unmatched: 6. This CDR3 comprises 15 residues. Germline lookup yields CDR1 MNHNS and CDR2 SASEGT. Here the CDR3 reads CASSPQGVSYNEQFF. CDR3 DNA: TGTGCCAGCAGCCCCCAGGGGGTATCCTACAATGAGCAGTTCTTC.